Shown below are 26 T cell receptor beta chains from a single sample sequenced in a study of T cell responses to AZD1222 COVID-19 vaccine. The protocol was immunoSEQ multiplex PCR, while the TCRdb copy is restricted to in-frame clones and leaves out a portion. This sample has about 200,000 clones, with approximately 94% found just once. The specimen was peripheral blood, collected 28 days after the second AZD1222 dose. The receptors stem from an adult who received the AZD1222 COVID-19 vaccine.

V and J are TRBV7-9 and TRBJ2-7; possibly TRBD1 or TRBD2 for D (6 bases each). This CDR3 contains 13 residues. Germline V gene lookup returns CDR1 SEHNR and CDR2 FQNEAQ (reference sequence). The V and J ends lost 5 bases and 4 bases respectively, with 12 bases between them. CDR3 amino acids: CASSPEGGYEQYF. CDR3 DNA sequence: TGTGCCAGCAGCCCCGAGGGGGGTTACGAGCAGTACTTC.

The V and J genes are TRBV27 and TRBJ1-4; D may be TRBD1 (6 bases). From germline, CDR1 is MNHEY and CDR2 SMNVEV (reference sequence). Trimming shortened V by 3 bases and J by 8 bases, and 19 bases separated the two germline ends. This CDR3 has 16 amino acids. This CDR3 is CASSFYPGHSEEKLFF. The CDR3 region has the DNA TGTGCCAGCAGTTTCTATCCGGGACATAGCGAAGAAAAACTGTTTTTT. Based on the CDR3 plus reference TRBV27 and TRBJ1-4, the full variable domain is EAQVTQNPRYLITVTGKKLTVTCSQNMNHEYMSWYRQDPGLGLRQIYYSMNVEVTDKGDVPEGYKVSRKEKRNFPLILESPSPNQTSLYFCASSFYPGHSEEKLFFGSGTQLSVL.

This chain's CDR3 is CSVLLQGTNTEAFF. DNA for the CDR3: TGCAGCGTTTTACTTCAAGGGACGAACACTGAAGCTTTCTTT. This chain joins TRBV29-1 and TRBJ1-1; D possibly corresponds to TRBD1 (5 bases). The CDR3 runs to 14 residues. V was clipped by 5 bases and J by 1 base, with 14 bases between them. Germline CDR1 and CDR2: SQVTM and ANQGSEA.

V and J are TRBV5-5 and TRBJ1-5, with 7 bases matching TRBD1. Losses at the gene ends were 0 bases for V and 5 bases for J; bases not matched to a gene: 5. The CDR3 extends over 15 amino acids. Looked up from germline, CDR1 is SGHKS and CDR2 is YYEKEE (reference sequence). CDR3 sequence reads: CASSLGGTVHQPQHF. The CDR3 DNA sequence: TGTGCCAGCAGCTTGGGAGGGACAGTTCATCAGCCCCAGCATTTT.

The chain carries TRBV12-3 or TRBV12-4 and TRBJ2-5; D is undetermined. The CDR3 runs 13 residues. Trimming stripped 1 base from V and 2 bases from J, with 5 bases between. The chain's CDR3 is CASSLDRQETQYF. As DNA, the CDR3 is TGTGCCAGCAGTTTAGATAGGCAAGAGACCCAGTACTTC.

This clone was recorded once. The V gene is TRBV6-4, the J gene TRBJ1-6, with 7 bases identical to TRBD1. Germline values: CDR1 MRHNA, CDR2 SNTAGT. This CDR3 comprises 14 residues. Unmatched junction bases numbered 5, after V lost 5 bases and J lost 7 bases. The CDR3 DNA is TGTGCCAGCAGTCCCACAGGGGCGAATTCACCCCTCCACTTT. It codes for CASSPTGANSPLHF.

This clone was observed a few times. This chain joins TRBV20-1 and TRBJ1-2; no definite D call. Trimming removed 5 bases at V and 5 bases at J, with 6 bases between. This CDR3 region has 10 residues. Germline-derived CDR1 and CDR2 are DFQATT and SNEGSKA (reference sequence). CDR3 in amino acids: CSAEAYGYTF. CDR3 in DNA: TGCAGTGCTGAGGCTTATGGCTACACCTTC.

The chain couples TRBV3-1 (or the pseudogene TRBV3-2) to TRBJ1-2, with a weak D call TRBD1 (6 bases). The germline V gene has CDR1 LGHDT and CDR2 YNNKEL (reference sequence). CDR3 length: 13 amino acids. The V end lost 4 bases, the J end lost 3 bases, and 9 bases lay between the germline ends. Written as DNA, the CDR3 is TGTGCCAGCAGCCCCGGGACACACTATGGCTACACCTTC. Translated: CASSPGTHYGYTF.

The chain recombines TRBV27 with TRBJ2-7; either TRBD1 or TRBD2 may supply D (5 bases each). With 10 bases removed from V and 0 bases from J, the gap between germline ends came to 10 bases. Germline lookup yields CDR1 MNHEY and CDR2 SMNVEV (reference sequence). There are 12 residues in the CDR3. The CDR3 bases are TGTGCCACCCTGGGGGTCTCCTACGAGCAGTACTTC. This codes for CATLGVSYEQYF.

This chain uses TRBV10-2 with TRBJ2-2; TRBD2 is a possible D gene (5 bases). Per germline, CDR1 WSHSY and CDR2 SAAADI. V gave up 5 bases and J gave up 5 bases, with 9 bases separating them. This CDR3 has 13 residues. CDR3 protein: CASSFTGTGELFF. The CDR3 DNA reads TGCGCCAGCAGTTTCACGGGGACCGGGGAGCTGTTTTTT.

The CDR3 DNA reads as TGTGCCAGCAGCCCCCCCGGTGAGCAGTTCTTC. Protein: CASSPPGEQFF. This sequence joins TRBV12-3 or TRBV12-4 and TRBJ2-1, with D uncertain. V was clipped by 6 bases and J by 9 bases, with 9 bases between them. The CDR3 is made up of 11 amino acids.

The chain is built from TRBV2 and TRBJ2-1; the D call may be TRBD1 or TRBD2 (6 bases each). This CDR3 region has 15 residues. The V gene's germline CDR1 is SNHLY and CDR2 FYNNEI. V was trimmed by 3 bases and J by 7 bases, leaving 16 bases between them. CDR3: CASSDGRGPWNEQFF. DNA for the CDR3: TGTGCCAGCAGTGATGGTCGGGGGCCTTGGAATGAGCAGTTCTTC.

The genes are TRBV5-4 and TRBJ1-2, with unresolved D. Germline lookup yields CDR1 SGHNT and CDR2 YYREEE (reference sequence). The CDR3 totals 13 residues. V dropped 3 bases and J dropped 8 bases, with 14 bases sitting between them. As DNA, the CDR3 is TGTGCCAGCAGCTCGCCGACGACCGGAGGCTACACCTTC. Protein sequence: CASSSPTTGGYTF.

The sample holds one count of this clone. The rearrangement uses TRBV7-9 and TRBJ1-5; D remains ambiguous. Germline V gene data show CDR1 as SEHNR and CDR2 as FQNEAQ (reference sequence). V was clipped by 0 bases and J by 11 bases, with 14 bases between them. CDR3 size: 14 residues. The CDR3 is CASSLAGDQVAQHF. CDR3 DNA sequence: TGTGCCAGCAGCTTAGCGGGAGATCAGGTAGCCCAGCATTTT.

The chain couples TRBV12-5 to TRBJ2-2; 11 nucleotides match TRBD1. This CDR3 region has 16 residues. Germline-derived CDR1 and CDR2 are LGHNT and FRNRAP. The J segment lost 6 bases and the V segment lost 5 bases, leaving 8 bases of the junction unmatched. The CDR3 spells CASGLASGQGAGELFF. In DNA, the CDR3 is TGTGCTAGTGGTCTGGCGTCGGGACAGGGGGCCGGGGAGCTGTTTTTT.

In this sample, this clone turned up a few times. The rearrangement uses TRBV19 and TRBJ2-5, with 13 nucleotides matching TRBD2. CDR1 is LNHDA and CDR2 is SQIVND in the germline V gene (reference sequence). The CDR3 has 16 amino acids. V lost 6 bases and J lost 2; bases outside the gene matches: 6. CDR3 protein: CASRGRLAGGQETQYF. Here the CDR3 DNA reads TGTGCCAGTAGGGGCAGACTAGCGGGGGGACAAGAGACCCAGTACTTC.

This chain joins TRBV28 and TRBJ1-1, with D possibly being TRBD1 (5 bases). In germline, CDR1 is MDHEN, CDR2 SYDVKM. Trimming removed 2 bases from V and 3 bases from J, with 10 bases in between. The CDR3 consists of 14 residues. This chain's CDR3 is CASSLPRVYTEAFF. CDR3 sequence (DNA): TGTGCCAGCAGTTTACCCAGGGTTTACACTGAAGCTTTCTTT.

The CDR3 nucleotides read TGTGCCAGTAGTCCAAACCGACAGGGGATCTCCTACGAGCAGTACTTC. This translates into CASSPNRQGISYEQYF. The chain combines TRBV19 with TRBJ2-7, with 8 nucleotides matching TRBD1. The length of the CDR3 is 16 residues. The germline V gene has CDR1 LNHDA and CDR2 SQIVND (reference sequence). V lost 5 bases and J lost 0; bases outside the gene matches: 9.

The chain joins TRBV30 to TRBJ1-5; 9 nucleotides align to TRBD1. The V gene end was trimmed by 5 bases and the J gene end by 7 bases; junction bases not matched to a gene: 6. Germline V CDR1 and CDR2: GTSNPN, SVGIG (reference sequence). CDR3 length: 13 amino acids. The CDR3 bases are TGTGCCTGGGCACACAGGGGGCAACAGCCCCAGCATTTT. Translating it yields CAWAHRGQQPQHF.

The chain has TRBV6-5 and TRBJ2-7; D is unresolved. The CDR3 covers 13 residues. The ends were cut back, 8 bases at V and 3 bases at J, with 14 bases in the middle. CDR1 is MNHEY, CDR2 SVGAGI, per germline. The CDR3: CASGRTVDYEQYF. The CDR3 coding sequence is TGTGCCAGCGGAAGGACGGTGGACTACGAGCAGTACTTC.

Concerning this clone: Germline and junction disagree at one end, which may indicate a read error. The chain links TRBV5-6 to TRBJ2-5; D possibly corresponds to TRBD1 (5 bases). The CDR3 is made up of 15 amino acids. Germline V gives CDR1 SGHDT, CDR2 YYEEEE. The CDR3 loop is CASSLRDAGSYPKNF. The CDR3 DNA reads TGTGCCAGCAGCTTGAGAGATGCAGGGTCCTATCCCAAGAACTTC.

Details on this clone: Its ends do not fully match the called genes, so a read error is possible. At the DNA level, this CDR3 is encoded by other sequences in the same sample as well. This chain links TRBV7-3 with TRBJ1-1; 12 bases line up with TRBD1. Germline V gene lookup returns CDR1 SGHTA and CDR2 FQGTGA. This CDR3 has 15 residues. The CDR3 bases are TGTGCCAGCAGCTCCGGGACAGGGGGCTACACCGAAGCTTTCTTT. Its protein product is CASSSGTGGYTEAFF.

The CDR3 nucleotides read TGTGCCAGCAGCGCTTACACAAACACTGAAGCTTTCTTT. It specifies CASSAYTNTEAFF. This chain connects TRBV2 to TRBJ1-1; no firm D call. The V gene lost 6 bases and the J gene lost 2 bases, with 10 bases spanning the gap. Germline values: CDR1 SNHLY, CDR2 FYNNEI. This CDR3 spans 13 amino acids.

V gene TRBV7-3 combines with J gene TRBJ2-6; D might be TRBD1 (6 bases). V was shortened by 3 bases and J by 2 bases, with 8 bases between the two germline ends. CDR1 and CDR2 from the germline V gene are SGHTA and FQGTGA. CDR3 size: 15 residues. The CDR3 DNA sequence: TGTGCCAGCAGCTTTACAGGGCCTGGGGCCAACGTCCTGACTTTC. It specifies CASSFTGPGANVLTF.

The genes are TRBV7-3 and TRBJ2-5; TRBD2 agrees at 10 bases. Germline CDR1 and CDR2: SGHTA and FQGTGA. The CDR3 is 16 amino acids. The V and J ends lost 1 base and 1 base, in that order; junction bases with no gene match: 3. DNA of the CDR3: TGTGCCAGCAGCTTAAATAGCGGGGGGACCCAAGAGACCCAGTACTTC. It encodes CASSLNSGGTQETQYF.

The rearrangement joins TRBV5-1 to TRBJ2-2, with D uncertain. V was trimmed by 4 bases and J by 3 bases, leaving 7 bases between them. The CDR3 covers 13 residues. The V gene's germline CDR1 is SGHRS and CDR2 YFSETQ. The CDR3 here is CASSQPYTGELFF. CDR3 bases: TGCGCCAGCAGCCAACCGTACACCGGGGAGCTGTTTTTT.